This T cell receptor beta chain was profiled in a study of blood T cells in healthy people across ages. Study outcomes and limitations: Since the PBMCs were unsorted, naive and antigen-experienced cells could not be conclusively compared.

Germline loops: CDR1 LGHNA, CDR2 YSLEER. The J segment lost 12 bases and the V segment lost 3 bases, leaving 14 bases of the junction unmatched. The CDR3 runs 15 residues. Turning to this clonotype: As yet, its antigen is unknown.

Through a sample-barcoded 5' primer and a J-beta primer mix, a second PCR was run for roughly 7 to 12 cycles. TCRdb recomputed calls from the 5' RACE reads with MiXCR, one row per CDR3 protein. Of about 1.1 million distinct CDR3 sequences listed, less than 45% are singletons. V and J are TRBV4-3 and TRBJ2-1, with 7 bases lining up with TRBD1. This receptor was identified in a man between 18 and 29 years old in good health. Sequenced material: blood. The CDR3 loop reads CASSHRQGITFGQFF. For the CDR3, the DNA is TGCGCCAGCAGCCACCGACAGGGAATTACGTTTGGGCAGTTCTTC.